A selection of T cell receptor beta chains follows, all from one sample in a study of blood T cells in healthy people across ages. MiXCR, applied by TCRdb to the 5' RACE reads, yields one record per CDR3 protein. The profile covers 790,000 or so distinct CDR3 sequences, with around 50% appearing a single time and 18% taken by the ten largest. Specimen: blood. All receptors derive from an elderly man in good health. CDR3s leave out the opening cysteine and the closing phenylalanine or tryptophan. Fields, in order: V gene, J gene, CDR3 protein.

TRBV20-1	TRBJ2-7	SASSGRYEQY
TRBV6-6	TRBJ2-7	ASSPQGGSYSREQY
TRBV12-3/TRBV12-4	TRBJ2-2	ASRSTGTNTGELF
TRBV5-5	TRBJ2-5	ASSIPRGEETQY
TRBV5-1	TRBJ1-4	ASSSTGPTNEKLF
TRBV7-3	TRBJ2-5	ASSWDNGETQY
TRBV7-2	TRBJ2-7	ASSLSSGKHYEQY
TRBV7-7	TRBJ2-1	ASSLDHVQEQF
TRBV28	-	ASSRPGQGGEETQY
TRBV7-2	TRBJ2-5	ASSFRGRRETQY
TRBV12-3/TRBV12-4	TRBJ2-7	ASSLVRGVPPTYEQY
TRBV6-2/TRBV6-3	TRBJ2-7	ASSYAGLAYEQY
TRBV5-1	TRBJ2-3	ASSPGTSGPTQY
TRBV12-3/TRBV12-4	TRBJ2-7	ASSWTSGRFTYEQY
TRBV4-1	TRBJ2-1	ASSQVGQGPYNEQF
TRBV28	TRBJ2-1	ASSLLRGNEQF
TRBV30	TRBJ1-1	AWERQGNTEAF
TRBV29-1	-	SVESGGYEQY
TRBV3-1	TRBJ1-2	ASSQGRGEAGYT
TRBV15	TRBJ2-7	ATSLGGSSYEQY
TRBV5-6	TRBJ2-3	ASSLVLAGGPDTQY
TRBV28	TRBJ2-4	ASSRTRSVWENIQY
TRBV5-1	TRBJ2-2	ASSLGTGAGELF
TRBV12-3/TRBV12-4	TRBJ2-1	ASRDPSSYNEQF
TRBV29-1	TRBJ2-3	SVGLAGLPTDTQY
TRBV29-1	TRBJ2-5	SGRLGRETQY
TRBV6-1	TRBJ2-1	ASRGQTSGQF
TRBV10-3	TRBJ2-7	AISEGDPVAYEQY
TRBV7-2	TRBJ2-1	ASSLDGGGPWNEQF
TRBV7-3	TRBJ1-1	ASSLGDRGHTEAF
TRBV11-2	TRBJ2-4	AISLALAVKNIQY
TRBV20-1	TRBJ2-3	SASFTSGFTDTQY
TRBV10-2	TRBJ2-3	ASSESGTSGRTDTQY
TRBV12-3/TRBV12-4	TRBJ2-7	ASTATGGSYEQY
TRBV5-1	TRBJ2-7	ASSSGFVVEQY
TRBV12-3/TRBV12-4	TRBJ2-3	ASSPFDTQY
TRBV2	TRBJ1-5	ASSDMDREYEQPQH
TRBV24-1	TRBJ2-3	ATSDSGQDRTDTQY
TRBV12-3/TRBV12-4	TRBJ2-1	ASSRTSREF
TRBV24-1	TRBJ2-3	ATSDPGTDMTDTQY
TRBV25-1	TRBJ1-5	ASSPTGSQPQH
TRBV5-1	TRBJ2-5	ASSRLGQAYQETQY
TRBV11-2	TRBJ1-5	ASSSSMGPSNQPQH
TRBV5-1	TRBJ1-1	ASSEADTYTEAF
TRBV4-2	TRBJ1-3	ASSQVERGDTIY
TRBV4-1	TRBJ1-4	ASSLLSEDISEKLF
TRBV9	TRBJ2-7	ASSVDPGSSYEQY
TRBV15	TRBJ2-1	ATRSGLASYNEQF
TRBV5-1	TRBJ2-1	ASNSASGYNEQF
TRBV29-1	TRBJ2-7	SVEASQGGVEQY
TRBV20-1	TRBJ2-3	SAETQDTQY
TRBV9	TRBJ2-7	ASSVFEEEAQY